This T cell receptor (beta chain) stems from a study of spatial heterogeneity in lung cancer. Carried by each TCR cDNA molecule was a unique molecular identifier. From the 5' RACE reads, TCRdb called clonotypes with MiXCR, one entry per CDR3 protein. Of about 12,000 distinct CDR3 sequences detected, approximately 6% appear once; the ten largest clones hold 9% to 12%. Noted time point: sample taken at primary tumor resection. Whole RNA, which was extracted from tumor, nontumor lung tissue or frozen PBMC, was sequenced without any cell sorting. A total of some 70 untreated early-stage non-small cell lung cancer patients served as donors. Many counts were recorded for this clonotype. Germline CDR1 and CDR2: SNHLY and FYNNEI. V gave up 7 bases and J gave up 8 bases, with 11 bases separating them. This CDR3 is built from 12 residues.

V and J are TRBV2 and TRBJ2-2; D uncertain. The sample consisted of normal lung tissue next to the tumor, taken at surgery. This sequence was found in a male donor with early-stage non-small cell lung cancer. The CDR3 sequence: CASIRPPGELFF. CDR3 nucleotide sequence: TGTGCCAGCATCAGGCCACCGGGGGAGCTGTTTTTT.